This is a list of T cell receptor beta chains from one sample in a study of a mutant IDH1 vaccine in newly diagnosed glioma. Libraries were prepared by immunoSEQ multiplex PCR; TCRdb keeps only in-frame clonotypes and omits some of them. The sample contains tens of thousands of clones, 60% to 85% of which appear only once. The antigens of these receptors remain unknown. The source was PBMCs, collected from a glioma patient whose treatment included an IDH1 peptide vaccine. These receptor sequences come from a man aged 35-49 years with glioma. Both conserved end residues are part of each CDR3.

length	V	CDR3
13	TRBV6-5	CASRERGPYEQYF
13	TRBV12-5	CASGLGPNQPQHF
14	TRBV27	CASSTRRPHNEQFF
14	TRBV11-3	CASSPGGGSDTQYF
17	TRBV11-3	CASSLDQWTERNTEAFF
14	TRBV6-1	CASSEGGGADTQYF
15	TRBV2	CASSEYAASTDTQYF
16	TRBV13	CASSLSLRRAGETQYF
16	TRBV19	CASRRAAQNPSQPQHF
16	TRBV7-9	CASSYGTGFYNSPLHF
14	TRBV18	CASSPDRRNTEAFF
15	TRBV6-5	CASSLTGTSGYEQYF
13	TRBV6-6	CASSLQGTSEAFF
14	TRBV9	CASSVGGGTIEQFF
17	TRBV12-5	CASGLDSGQGWTGELFF
17	TRBV7-8	CASSPRVGDRINQPQHF
15	TRBV25-1	CASSESLERDTEAFF
16	TRBV28	CASTLSQQGRFGGYTF
16	TRBV6-1	CASSVGVAASTDTQYF
15	TRBV10-2	CASSDLGRGLGEQYF
14	TRBV7-9	CASSSGQDNEKLFF
16	TRBV19	CASSIQMTGGNQPQHF
14	TRBV5-8	CASSLTGGRTEAFF
15	TRBV9	CASSVGGATGQPQHF
17	TRBV7-2	CASSLHSTQGGSLGYTF
14	TRBV11-2	CASSTAGVTYEQYF
15	TRBV7-8	CASSPRVGLAGEQYF
14	TRBV28	CASSETSGRNEQFF
18	TRBV4-1	CASSQDLGGVAVTYEQYF
14	TRBV13	CASSLQGPNEKLFF
14	TRBV6-5	CASRSGSSYNEQFF
15	TRBV6-5	CASSYANSPYNEQFF
15	TRBV30	CAWSRLARSYNEQFF
15	TRBV27	CASSFRGGAFYGYTF
16	TRBV18	CASSKEVAGGADTQYF
12	TRBV9	CASSSRTGEAFF
12	TRBV5-6	CASSLSGSGYTF
15	TRBV5-8	CASSLVVRENYGYTF
15	TRBV5-1	CASSFGRVDNYGYTF
16	TRBV28	CASSPQAGLSGNTIYF
15	TRBV5-4	CASSLGGPHTDTQYF
13	TRBV11-3	CASSPTTTGEAFF
11	TRBV5-1	CASSLQETQYF
13	TRBV19	CASSSTQGYEQYF
12	TRBV6-6	CASSYKGDEQFF
15	TRBV6-1	CASSEPGRNTGELFF
14	TRBV7-9	CASSPGRLRGEQYF
15	TRBV7-2	CASSLGGGIYNEQFF
15	TRBV11-3	CASSSGQGLAETQYF
15	TRBV4-1	CASSQEPTNTGELFF
13	TRBV6-1	CASSDDVVREAFF
14	TRBV9	CASSVTGKGAEAFF
16	TRBV7-9	CASSLTRPSSGNTIYF
14	TRBV13	CASSLGTSGNTIYF
14	TRBV5-8	CASSLGTEQETQYF
15	TRBV18	CASSPIAGGADTQYF
15	TRBV7-2	CASSLETSGGGTQYF